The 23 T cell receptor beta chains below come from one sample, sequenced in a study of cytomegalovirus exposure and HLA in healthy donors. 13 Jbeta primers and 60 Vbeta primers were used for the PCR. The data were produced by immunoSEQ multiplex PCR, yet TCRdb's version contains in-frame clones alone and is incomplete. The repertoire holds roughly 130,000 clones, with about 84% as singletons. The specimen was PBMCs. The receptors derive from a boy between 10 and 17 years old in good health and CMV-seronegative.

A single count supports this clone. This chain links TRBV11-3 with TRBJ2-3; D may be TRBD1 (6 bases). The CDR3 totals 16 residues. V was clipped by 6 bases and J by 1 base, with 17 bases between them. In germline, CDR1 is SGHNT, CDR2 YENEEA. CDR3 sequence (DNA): TGTGCCAGCAGTGATGTGACAGGAGCTGGCACAGATACGCAGTATTTT. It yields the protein CASSDVTGAGTDTQYF. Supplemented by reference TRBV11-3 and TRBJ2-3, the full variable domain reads EAGVVQSPRYKIIEKKQPVAFWCNPISGHNTLYWYLQNLGQGPELLIRYENEEAVDDSQLPKDRFSAERLKGVDSTLKIQPAELGDSAVYLCASSDVTGAGTDTQYFGPGTRLTVL.

The CDR3 coding sequence is TGTGCCAGTAGTATGAGGGATGAGCAGTTCTTC. It encodes CASSMRDEQFF. The gene calls are TRBV19 and TRBJ2-1; a possible D gene is TRBD2 (5 bases). Per the germline V gene, CDR1 is LNHDA and CDR2 is SQIVND (reference sequence). V was cut by 3 bases and J by 8 bases, with 5 bases left in between. This CDR3 has 11 residues.

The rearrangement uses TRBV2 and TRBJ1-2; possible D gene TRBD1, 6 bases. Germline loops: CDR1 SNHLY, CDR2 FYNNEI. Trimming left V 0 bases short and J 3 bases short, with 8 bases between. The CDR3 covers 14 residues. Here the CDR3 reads CASSEARTDYGYTF. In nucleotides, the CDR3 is TGTGCCAGCAGTGAAGCGCGGACAGACTATGGCTACACCTTC.

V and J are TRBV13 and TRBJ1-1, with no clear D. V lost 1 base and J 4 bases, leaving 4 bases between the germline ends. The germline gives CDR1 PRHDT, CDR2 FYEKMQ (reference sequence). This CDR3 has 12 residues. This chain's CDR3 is CASSLAGTEAFF. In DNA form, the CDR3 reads TGTGCCAGCAGCTTAGCGGGCACTGAAGCTTTCTTT.

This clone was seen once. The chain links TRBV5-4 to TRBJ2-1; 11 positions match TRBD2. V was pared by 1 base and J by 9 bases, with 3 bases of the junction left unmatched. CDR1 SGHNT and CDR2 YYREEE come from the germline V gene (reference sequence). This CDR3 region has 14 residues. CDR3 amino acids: CASSLTSGSGEQFF. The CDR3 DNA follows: TGTGCCAGCAGCTTGACTAGCGGGAGTGGTGAGCAGTTCTTC.

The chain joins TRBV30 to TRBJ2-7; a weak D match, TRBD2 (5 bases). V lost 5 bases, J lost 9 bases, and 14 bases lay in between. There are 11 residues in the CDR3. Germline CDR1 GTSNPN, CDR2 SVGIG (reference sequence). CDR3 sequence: CAWAGGPGQYF. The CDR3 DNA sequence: TGTGCCTGGGCAGGAGGACCAGGGCAGTACTTC.

CDR3 nucleotides: TGTGCCAGCAGCTTGGCCGGGGCAGGGGAGTTAAACGATGGCTACACCTTC. Amino acids: CASSLAGAGELNDGYTF. The chain combines TRBV5-6 with TRBJ1-2; weak D call: TRBD1 (6 bases). The CDR3 contains 17 residues. The ends were cut back, 0 bases at V and 6 bases at J, with 21 bases in the middle. Per the germline V gene, CDR1 is SGHDT and CDR2 is YYEEEE.

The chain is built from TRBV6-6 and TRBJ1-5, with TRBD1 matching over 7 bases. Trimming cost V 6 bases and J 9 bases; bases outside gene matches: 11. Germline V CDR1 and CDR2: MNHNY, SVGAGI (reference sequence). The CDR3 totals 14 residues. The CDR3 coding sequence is TGTGCCAGCAGCATTCTAGGGGGCTCAACGCCCCAGCATTTT. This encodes CASSILGGSTPQHF.

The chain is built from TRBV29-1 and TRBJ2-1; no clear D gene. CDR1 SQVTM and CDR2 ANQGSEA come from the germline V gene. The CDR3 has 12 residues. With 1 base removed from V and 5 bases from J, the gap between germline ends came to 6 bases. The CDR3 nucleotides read TGCAGCGTTGAAGTCCTTCACAATGAGCAGTTCTTC. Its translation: CSVEVLHNEQFF.

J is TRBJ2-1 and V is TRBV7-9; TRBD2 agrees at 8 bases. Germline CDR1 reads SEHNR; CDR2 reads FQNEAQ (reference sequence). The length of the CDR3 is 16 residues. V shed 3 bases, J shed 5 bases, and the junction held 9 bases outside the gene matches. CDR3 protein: CASSLRAGTSHNEQFF. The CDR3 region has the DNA TGTGCCAGCAGCTTGAGGGCCGGGACTAGTCACAATGAGCAGTTCTTC.

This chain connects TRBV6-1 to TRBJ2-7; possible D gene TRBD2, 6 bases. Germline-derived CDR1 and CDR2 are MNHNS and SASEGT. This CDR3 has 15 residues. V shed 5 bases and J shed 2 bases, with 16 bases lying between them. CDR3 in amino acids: CASSRHGTRAYEQYF. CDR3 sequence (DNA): TGTGCCAGCAGTCGCCACGGGACTCGAGCCTACGAGCAGTACTTC.

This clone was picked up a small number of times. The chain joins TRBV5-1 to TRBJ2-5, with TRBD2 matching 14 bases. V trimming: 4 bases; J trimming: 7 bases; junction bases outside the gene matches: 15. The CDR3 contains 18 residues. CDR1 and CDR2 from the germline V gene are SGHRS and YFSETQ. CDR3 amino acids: CASSGGLAGGIIGGTQYF. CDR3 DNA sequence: TGCGCCAGCAGCGGCGGACTAGCGGGAGGCATTATTGGGGGGACCCAGTACTTC.

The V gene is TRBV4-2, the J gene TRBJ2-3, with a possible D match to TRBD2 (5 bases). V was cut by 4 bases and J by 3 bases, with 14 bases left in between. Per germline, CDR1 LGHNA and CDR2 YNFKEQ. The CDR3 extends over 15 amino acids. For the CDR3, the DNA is TGTGCCAGCAGCCCGATTTCGGGAAAAACAGATACGCAGTATTTT. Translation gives CASSPISGKTDTQYF.

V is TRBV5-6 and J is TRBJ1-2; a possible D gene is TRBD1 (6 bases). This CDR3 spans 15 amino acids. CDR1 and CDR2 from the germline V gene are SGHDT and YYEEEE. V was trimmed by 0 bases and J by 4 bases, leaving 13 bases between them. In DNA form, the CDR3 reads TGTGCCAGCAGCTTGGTTCAGGGGAGCGGCTATGGCTACACCTTC. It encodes CASSLVQGSGYGYTF.

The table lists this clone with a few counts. The CDR3 sequence is CASSHPGTVQETQYF. The CDR3 DNA sequence: TGTGCCAGCAGCCATCCCGGGACAGTCCAAGAGACCCAGTACTTC. The rearrangement joins TRBV14 to TRBJ2-5; TRBD1 matches 7 bases. The CDR3 runs to 15 residues. Germline CDR1 is SGHDN and CDR2 is FVKESK. The V segment lost 3 bases and the J segment 1 base; nucleotides outside the gene matches: 5.

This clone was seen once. The CDR3 loop reads CASSLGPAGSAYEQYF. The CDR3 DNA follows: TGCGCCAGCAGCTTGGGCCCAGCGGGGAGCGCCTACGAGCAGTACTTC. V gene TRBV5-1 combines with J gene TRBJ2-7; 7 bases line up with TRBD2. In germline, CDR1 is SGHRS, CDR2 YFSETQ. The CDR3 runs to 16 residues. J was trimmed by 2 bases and V by 0 bases; bases with no gene match: 8.

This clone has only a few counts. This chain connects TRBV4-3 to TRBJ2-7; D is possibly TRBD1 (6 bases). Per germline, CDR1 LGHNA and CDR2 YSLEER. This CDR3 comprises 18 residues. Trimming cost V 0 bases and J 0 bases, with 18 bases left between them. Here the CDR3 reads CASSQDFVRGKGSYEQYF. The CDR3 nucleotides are TGCGCCAGCAGCCAAGATTTCGTTAGGGGGAAGGGCTCCTACGAGCAGTACTTC.

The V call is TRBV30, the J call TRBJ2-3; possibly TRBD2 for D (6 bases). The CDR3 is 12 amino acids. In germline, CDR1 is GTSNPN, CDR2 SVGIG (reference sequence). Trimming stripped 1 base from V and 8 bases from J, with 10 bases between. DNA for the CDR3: TGTGCCTGGAGTGAGTCCGGGGGTACGCAGTATTTT. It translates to CAWSESGGTQYF. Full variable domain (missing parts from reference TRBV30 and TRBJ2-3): SQTIHQWPATLVQPVGSPLSLECTVEGTSNPNLYWYRQAAGRGLQLLFYSVGIGQISSEVPQNLSASRPQDRQFILSSKKLLLSDSGFYLCAWSESGGTQYFGPGTRLTVL.

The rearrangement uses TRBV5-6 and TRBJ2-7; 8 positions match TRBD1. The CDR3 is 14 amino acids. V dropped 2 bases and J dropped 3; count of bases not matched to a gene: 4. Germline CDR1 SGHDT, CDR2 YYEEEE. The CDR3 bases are TGTGCCAGCAGCTTTGAACAGGGGGTCTACGAGCAGTACTTC. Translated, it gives CASSFEQGVYEQYF.

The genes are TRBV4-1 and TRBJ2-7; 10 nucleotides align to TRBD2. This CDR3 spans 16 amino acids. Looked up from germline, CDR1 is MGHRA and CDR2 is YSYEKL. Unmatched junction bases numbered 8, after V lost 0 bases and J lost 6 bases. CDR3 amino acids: CASSQDSPGLATEQYF. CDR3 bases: TGCGCCAGCAGCCAAGATTCCCCGGGACTAGCGACCGAGCAGTACTTC.

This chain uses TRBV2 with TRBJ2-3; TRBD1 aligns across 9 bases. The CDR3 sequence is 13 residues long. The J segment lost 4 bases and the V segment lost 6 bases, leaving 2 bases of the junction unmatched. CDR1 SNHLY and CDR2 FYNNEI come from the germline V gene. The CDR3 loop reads CASRDRGPDTQYF. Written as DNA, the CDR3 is TGTGCCAGCAGGGACAGGGGCCCAGATACGCAGTATTTT.

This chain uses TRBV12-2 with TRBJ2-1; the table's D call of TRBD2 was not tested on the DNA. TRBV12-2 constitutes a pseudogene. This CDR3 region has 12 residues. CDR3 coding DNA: TGTGCAAGTCGCTTCCGGGAGAATGAGCAGTTCTTC. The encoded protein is CASRFRENEQFF.

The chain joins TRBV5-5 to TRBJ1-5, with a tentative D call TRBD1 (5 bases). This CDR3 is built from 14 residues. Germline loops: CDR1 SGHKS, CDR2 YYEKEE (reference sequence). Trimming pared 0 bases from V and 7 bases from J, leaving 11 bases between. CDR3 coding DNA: TGTGCCAGCAGCTTGGATACAGGTTCGCAGCCCCAGCATTTT. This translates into CASSLDTGSQPQHF.